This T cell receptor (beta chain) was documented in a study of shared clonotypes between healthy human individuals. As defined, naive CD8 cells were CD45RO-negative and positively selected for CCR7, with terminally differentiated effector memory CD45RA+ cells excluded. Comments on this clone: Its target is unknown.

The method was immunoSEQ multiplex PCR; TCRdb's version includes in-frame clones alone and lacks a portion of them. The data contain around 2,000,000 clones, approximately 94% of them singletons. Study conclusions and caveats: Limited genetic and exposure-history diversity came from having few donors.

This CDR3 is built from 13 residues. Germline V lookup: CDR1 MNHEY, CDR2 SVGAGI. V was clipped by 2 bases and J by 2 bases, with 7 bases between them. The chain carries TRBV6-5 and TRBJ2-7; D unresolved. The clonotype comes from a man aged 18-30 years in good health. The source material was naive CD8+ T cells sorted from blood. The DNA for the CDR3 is TGTGCCAGCAGTTACAGGCAGGCCTACGAGCAGTACTTC. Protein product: CASSYRQAYEQYF.